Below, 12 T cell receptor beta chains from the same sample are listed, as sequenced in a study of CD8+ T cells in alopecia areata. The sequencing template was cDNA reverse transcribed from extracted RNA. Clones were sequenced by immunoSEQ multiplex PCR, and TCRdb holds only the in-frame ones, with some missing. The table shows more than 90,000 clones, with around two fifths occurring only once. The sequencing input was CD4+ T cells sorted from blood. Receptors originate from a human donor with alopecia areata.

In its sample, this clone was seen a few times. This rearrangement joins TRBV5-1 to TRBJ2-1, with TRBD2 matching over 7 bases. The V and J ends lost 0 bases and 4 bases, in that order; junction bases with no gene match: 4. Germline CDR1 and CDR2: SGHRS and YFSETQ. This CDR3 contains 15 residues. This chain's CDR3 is CASSLVAGSYNEQFF. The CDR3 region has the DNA TGCGCCAGCAGCTTGGTAGCGGGCTCTTACAATGAGCAGTTCTTC.

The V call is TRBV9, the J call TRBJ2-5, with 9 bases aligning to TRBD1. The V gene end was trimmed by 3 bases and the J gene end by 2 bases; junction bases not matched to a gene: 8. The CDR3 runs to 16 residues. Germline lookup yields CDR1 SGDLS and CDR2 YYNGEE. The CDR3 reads CASSAYRGRPQETQYF. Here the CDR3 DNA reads TGTGCCAGCAGCGCCTACAGGGGGCGACCACAAGAGACCCAGTACTTC. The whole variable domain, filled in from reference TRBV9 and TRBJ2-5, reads DSGVTQTPKHLITATGQRVTLRCSPRSGDLSVYWYQQSLDQGLQFLIQYYNGEERAKGNILERFSAQQFPDLHSELNLSSLELGDSALYFCASSAYRGRPQETQYFGPGTRLLVL.

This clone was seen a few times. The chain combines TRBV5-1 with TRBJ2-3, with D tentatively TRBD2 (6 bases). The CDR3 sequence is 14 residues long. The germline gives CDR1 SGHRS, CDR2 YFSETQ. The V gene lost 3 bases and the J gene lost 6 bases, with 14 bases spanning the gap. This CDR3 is CASSYGTPRDTQYF. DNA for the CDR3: TGCGCCAGCAGCTATGGGACTCCTCGGGATACGCAGTATTTT.

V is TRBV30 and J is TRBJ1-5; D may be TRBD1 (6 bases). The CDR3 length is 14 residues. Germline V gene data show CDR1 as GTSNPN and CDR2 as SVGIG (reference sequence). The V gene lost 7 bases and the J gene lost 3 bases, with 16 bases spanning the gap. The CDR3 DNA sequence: TGTGCCTCCCAACCCAGGGGAGACAATCAGCCCCAGCATTTT. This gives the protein CASQPRGDNQPQHF.

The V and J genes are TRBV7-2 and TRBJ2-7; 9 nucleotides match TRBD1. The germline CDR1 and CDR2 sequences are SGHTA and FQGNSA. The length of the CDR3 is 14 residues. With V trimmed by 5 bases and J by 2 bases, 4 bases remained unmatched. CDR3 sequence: CASSRGTGTYEQYF. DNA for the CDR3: TGTGCCAGCAGCCGAGGGACAGGGACCTACGAGCAGTACTTC.

The chain's CDR3 is CASSYLLAGDTQYF. The CDR3 DNA is TGTGCCAGCAGTTACCTACTAGCGGGAGATACGCAGTATTTT. The chain links TRBV6-5 to TRBJ2-3; 9 bases agree with TRBD2. From germline, CDR1 is MNHEY and CDR2 SVGAGI. V gave up 2 bases and J gave up 5 bases; unmatched junction bases: 2. The CDR3 runs 14 residues.

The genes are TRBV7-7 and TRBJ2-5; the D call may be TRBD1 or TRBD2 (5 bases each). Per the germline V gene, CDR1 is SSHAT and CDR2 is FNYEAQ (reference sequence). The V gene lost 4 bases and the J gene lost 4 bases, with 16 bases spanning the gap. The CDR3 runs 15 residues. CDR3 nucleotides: TGTGCCAGCAGCTCAAGGGACGGAGACTTAGAGACCCAGTACTTC. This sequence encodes CASSSRDGDLETQYF. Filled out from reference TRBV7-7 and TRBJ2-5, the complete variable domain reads GAGVSQSPRYKVTKRGQDVTLRCDPISSHATLYWYQQALGQGPEFLTYFNYEAQPDKSGLPSDRFSAERPEGSISTLTIQRTEQRDSAMYRCASSSRDGDLETQYFGPGTRLLVL.

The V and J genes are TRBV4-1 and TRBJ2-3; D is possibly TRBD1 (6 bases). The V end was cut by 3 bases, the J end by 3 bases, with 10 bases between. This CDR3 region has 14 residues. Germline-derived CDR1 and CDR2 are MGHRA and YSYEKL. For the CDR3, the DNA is TGCGCCAGCAGCCAGGACAGTATTACAGATACGCAGTATTTT. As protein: CASSQDSITDTQYF.

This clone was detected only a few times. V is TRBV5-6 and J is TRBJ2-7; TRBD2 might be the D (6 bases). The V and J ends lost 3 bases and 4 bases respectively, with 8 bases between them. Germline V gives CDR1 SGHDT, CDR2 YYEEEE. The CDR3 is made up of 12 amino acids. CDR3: CASSSGGYEQYF. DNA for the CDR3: TGTGCCAGCAGCTCCGGAGGGTACGAGCAGTACTTC.

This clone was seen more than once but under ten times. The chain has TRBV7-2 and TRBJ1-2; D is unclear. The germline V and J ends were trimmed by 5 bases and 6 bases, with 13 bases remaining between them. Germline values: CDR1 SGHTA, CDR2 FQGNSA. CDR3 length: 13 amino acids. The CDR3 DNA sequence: TGTGCCAGCAGCCCGGGGAGGTTGGATGGCTACACCTTC. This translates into CASSPGRLDGYTF.

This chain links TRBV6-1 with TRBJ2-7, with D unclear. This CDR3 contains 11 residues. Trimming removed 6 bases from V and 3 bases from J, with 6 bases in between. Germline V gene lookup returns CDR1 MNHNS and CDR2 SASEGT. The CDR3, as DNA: TGTGCCAGCAGGGAACACTACGAGCAGTACTTC. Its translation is CASREHYEQYF.

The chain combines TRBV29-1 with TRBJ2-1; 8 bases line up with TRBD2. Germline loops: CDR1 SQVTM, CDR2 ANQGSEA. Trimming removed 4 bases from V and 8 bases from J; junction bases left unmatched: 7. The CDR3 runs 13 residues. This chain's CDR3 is CSVVSGRADEQFF. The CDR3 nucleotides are TGCAGCGTTGTATCCGGGAGGGCAGATGAGCAGTTCTTC.